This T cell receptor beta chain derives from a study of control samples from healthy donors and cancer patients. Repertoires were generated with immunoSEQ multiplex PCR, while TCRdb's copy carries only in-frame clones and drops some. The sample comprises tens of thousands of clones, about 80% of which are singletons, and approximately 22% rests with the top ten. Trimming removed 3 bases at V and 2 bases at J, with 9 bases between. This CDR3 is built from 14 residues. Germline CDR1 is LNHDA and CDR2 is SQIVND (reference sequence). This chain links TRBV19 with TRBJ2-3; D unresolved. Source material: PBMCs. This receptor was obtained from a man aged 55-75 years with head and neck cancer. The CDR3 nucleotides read TGTGCCAGTAGTATGAGCACTACCACAGATACGCAGTATTTT. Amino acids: CASSMSTTTDTQYF.